This TCR beta chain was profiled in a study of regulatory T cells in long-lasting Graves disease. This clonotype came up many times. CDR3-region Arm-PCR and iRepertoire HTBI primers produced the TCR beta libraries. TCRdb reanalysed the multiplex PCR reads using MiXCR and keeps one entry per CDR3 protein. The data show around 250,000 distinct CDR3 sequences, with around 18% seen just once and about 20% held by the top ten. Sample time point: newly diagnosed GD, antithyroid drugs for less than 3 months. Following extraction of RNA from PBMCs, that RNA was used to make the TCR library. This CDR3 has 12 residues. The germline V gene encodes CDR1 SGHKS and CDR2 YYEKEE (reference sequence). V lost 4 bases and J lost 4, with 9 bases in between.

The sequence derives from a female donor with Graves disease. The rearrangement uses TRBV5-5 and TRBJ2-7; no clear D. This specimen was peripheral blood mononuclear cells (PBMCs), taken at new diagnosis, from a patient treated with antithyroid drugs. The CDR3 loop is CASSVLNYEQYF. The CDR3 DNA sequence: TGTGCCAGCAGCGTGCTGAATTACGAGCAGTACTTC.